Listed below are T cell receptor beta chains from one sample, sequenced in a study of cytomegalovirus exposure and HLA in healthy donors. Using immunoSEQ multiplex PCR, the repertoire was profiled, and TCRdb retains in-frame clones only, with some absent. The sample data list about 64,000 clones. The specimen was PBMCs. These receptor sequences come from a woman aged 18-30 years in good health and CMV-seronegative. Both conserved end residues are trimmed from each CDR3.

ASGGGTGGNTIY	TRBV5-1	TRBJ1-3	12
ASSQETKGVEGYT	TRBV4-1	TRBJ1-2	13
AISEAVEAF	TRBV10-3	TRBJ1-1	9
ASVPTGGLGNTIY	TRBV6-1	TRBJ1-3	13
SGSTGDGEQY	TRBV29-1	TRBJ2-7	10
ASSSIGTEYEQY	TRBV19	TRBJ2-7	12
ASSLNQVLGYT	TRBV14	TRBJ1-2	11
ASSPPGSSGRKY	TRBV28	TRBJ2-7	12
ASSNFGGSLMH	TRBV28	TRBJ1-5	11
ASNIDRPYEQY	TRBV6-1	TRBJ2-7	11
AWGVPDRGFNTEAF	TRBV30	TRBJ1-1	14
ASSTRQGSQETQY	TRBV7-9	TRBJ2-5	13
ASLGLSNQPQH	TRBV6-1	TRBJ1-5	11
ASRGQGAGVYNSPLH	TRBV2	TRBJ1-6	15
ASSRGGGEQY	TRBV7-8	TRBJ2-7	10
ASSQAGGGGYT	TRBV14	TRBJ1-2	11
ASSLDSPEQY	TRBV11-3	TRBJ2-7	10
ARRSGVLLYEQY	TRBV6-4	TRBJ2-7	12
ASTSTSGRNGELF	TRBV7-6	TRBJ2-2	13
ASSSLRGTNTEAF	TRBV11-2	TRBJ1-1	13
ASSRDLNQPQH	TRBV4-1	TRBJ1-5	11
ASSEVGGVRQPQH	TRBV6-1	TRBJ1-5	13
SVGLAGVNEQF	TRBV29-1	TRBJ2-1	11
ATTTLEPGIYGYT	TRBV28	TRBJ1-2	13
ASSSYSGGADTQY	TRBV7-3	TRBJ2-3	13
ASSQDPSGEETQY	TRBV4-2	TRBJ2-5	13
ASSPSRQGTTEAF	TRBV18	TRBJ1-1	13
ATSRLAGYNEQF	TRBV15	TRBJ2-1	12
ASSAGGGGNQPQH	TRBV18	TRBJ1-5	13
ASSVVVGTDTQY	TRBV9	TRBJ2-3	12
ASSTGQGLMNTEAF	TRBV4-1	TRBJ1-1	14
ASSFGRGSGYT	TRBV5-6	TRBJ1-2	11
ASSIAGGTSGTPYEQY	TRBV19	TRBJ2-7	16
ASSQAHSGNTDTQY	TRBV4-2	TRBJ2-3	14
SVGDRGRQETQY	TRBV29-1	TRBJ2-5	12
ASSAGGGGNTIY	TRBV6-1	TRBJ1-3	12
ASSGSAVGTEAF	TRBV5-1	TRBJ1-1	12
ASSVGARLTETEAF	TRBV9	TRBJ1-1	14
ASKKAGCREKLF	TRBV23-1	TRBJ1-4	12
ASGGSNQPQH	TRBV2	TRBJ1-5	10
ASSPPRAGEETQY	TRBV5-1	TRBJ2-5	13
ASSQVLLVYEQY	TRBV4-1	TRBJ2-7	12
ASRDRPGSTEAF	TRBV10-2	TRBJ1-1	12
ASSGTSGGSGANVLT	TRBV25-1	TRBJ2-6	15
ASSLAPGTSGSPETQY	TRBV7-3	TRBJ2-5	16
ASSPGQGEMNTEAF	TRBV5-1	TRBJ1-1	14
ARKRTSKLTGELF	TRBV19	TRBJ2-2	13
ASSIIRGEAF	TRBV19	TRBJ1-1	10